Each of the 13 T cell receptor beta chains below was sequenced from the same sample in a study of T cells in Graves' hyperthyroidism and ophthalmopathy. Amplified TCR beta CDR3 regions came from RNA transcripts. First-round RT-PCR with HTBI primers amplified the TCR CDR3 region. TCRdb re-analysed the multiplex PCR reads in MiXCR, keeping a single row per CDR3 protein. There are about 530,000 distinct CDR3 sequences in the sample; 17% occur only once, and 15% to 20% lies in the top ten. The sequenced material came from blood. These receptors came from a young woman with Graves' ophthalmopathy.

The chain couples TRBV3-1 to TRBJ2-5; 7 bases are shared with TRBD2. The CDR3 sequence is 13 residues long. The trim removed 5 bases at V and 5 bases at J, leaving 5 bases unmatched. Germline CDR1 reads LGHDT; CDR2 reads YNNKEL (reference sequence). The CDR3 loop is CASSFVGGETQYF. The CDR3 nucleotides are TGTGCCAGCAGCTTTGTGGGGGGGGAGACCCAGTACTTC.

The gene calls are TRBV24-1 and TRBJ2-5; 8 bases map to TRBD2. The CDR3 runs to 14 residues. The V gene end was trimmed by 4 bases and the J gene end by 5 bases; junction bases not matched to a gene: 5. Germline V gene lookup returns CDR1 KGHDR and CDR2 SFDVKD. The CDR3 coding sequence is TGTGCCACCAGTGACGGGGGGGCTTGGGAGACCCAGTACTTC. Its translation: CATSDGGAWETQYF.

This clonotype was observed a handful of times. The rearrangement joins TRBV5-5 to TRBJ2-7; no firm D call. The CDR3 has 12 amino acids. V was shortened by 1 base and J by 6 bases, with 8 bases between the two germline ends. CDR1 is SGHKS, CDR2 YYEKEE, per germline (reference sequence). In nucleotides, the CDR3 is TGTGCCAGCAGCTTGACAGCCCTCGAGCAGTACTTC. Translation gives CASSLTALEQYF.

This clonotype was seen many times. The chain uses TRBV20-1 and TRBJ2-7, with D possibly TRBD1 on 6 matching bases. V was pared by 3 bases and J by 2 bases, with 14 bases between. Germline CDR1 is DFQATT and CDR2 is SNEGSKA (reference sequence). The CDR3 extends over 14 amino acids. Written as DNA, the CDR3 is TGCAGTGCTAGCTCGGACAGAACCCCCTACGAGCAGTACTTC. It translates to CSASSDRTPYEQYF.

About this clonotype: A much larger clone differs by one base, so this may be a read error. The chain combines TRBV6-5 with TRBJ2-7, with 13 bases matching TRBD2. Germline CDR1 reads MNHEY; CDR2 reads SVGAGI. The CDR3 has 18 amino acids. The V segment lost 0 bases and the J segment 5 bases; nucleotides outside the gene matches: 10. The chain's CDR3 is CASSYSVSTGTSGNEQYF. Written as DNA, the CDR3 is TGTGCCAGCAGTTACTCGGTGAGCACCGGGACTAGCGGGAACGAGCAGTACTTC.

This clonotype was seen only a few times. The chain recombines TRBV14 with TRBJ1-2; no definite D call. Trimming removed 5 bases from V and 0 bases from J, with 10 bases in between. Looked up from germline, CDR1 is SGHDN and CDR2 is FVKESK. This CDR3 is 14 amino acids long. The CDR3 is CASSAAQANYGYTF. The CDR3 DNA reads TGTGCCAGCAGCGCGGCGCAAGCTAACTATGGCTACACCTTC.

Many counts were recorded for this clonotype. The CDR3 loop reads CASSEYETLLGEAFF. CDR3 DNA sequence: TGTGCCAGCAGTGAGTATGAGACCCTATTGGGTGAAGCTTTCTTT. The J gene is TRBJ1-1, the V gene TRBV2; D ambiguous. The CDR3 has 15 amino acids. Per germline, CDR1 SNHLY and CDR2 FYNNEI. The V end was cut by 3 bases, the J end by 7 bases, with 18 bases between.

A remark on this clonotype: A much bigger clone sits one base away, suggesting this may be a read error. This chain joins TRBV11-2 and TRBJ1-1, with a possible D match to TRBD1 (6 bases). Germline lookup yields CDR1 SGHAT and CDR2 FQNNGV. CDR3 length equals 17 residues. CDR3 residues: CASRFPWQGQGYTEAFF. CDR3 in DNA: TGTGCCAGCCGCTTCCCTTGGCAGGGACAAGGGTACACTGAAGCTTTCTTT.

The chain uses TRBV12-3 or TRBV12-4 and TRBJ2-7; 8 bases map to TRBD2. With 5 bases clipped from V and 4 bases from J, the junction kept 10 bases outside the gene matches. This CDR3 has 15 amino acids. The CDR3 sequence: CASSPPAGGRYEQYF. The DNA of the CDR3 is TGTGCCAGCAGTCCCCCTGCGGGAGGACGGTACGAGCAGTACTTC.

This clonotype was detected ten times or more. The chain combines TRBV18 with TRBJ1-1; D not resolved. Germline V gene lookup returns CDR1 KGHSH and CDR2 LQKENI. V was cut by 9 bases and J by 4 bases, with 9 bases left in between. The CDR3 extends over 11 amino acids. The CDR3: CASMGVTEAFF. CDR3 nucleotide sequence: TGTGCCAGTATGGGCGTCACTGAAGCTTTCTTT.

This clonotype was recorded at least ten times. The CDR3 DNA follows: TGTGCCAGCAGTCCCCGGGCTAGCGGCGGAGAGACCCAGTACTTC. Translated, it gives CASSPRASGGETQYF. The rearrangement uses TRBV27 and TRBJ2-5; 7 bases are shared with TRBD2. The ends lost 5 bases at V and 4 bases at J; junction bases unmatched: 10. Germline V gives CDR1 MNHEY, CDR2 SMNVEV (reference sequence). The CDR3 has 15 amino acids.

The chain employs TRBV15 and TRBJ2-1; 8 positions agree with TRBD2. Per germline, CDR1 LNHNV and CDR2 YYDKDF (reference sequence). The CDR3 runs 14 residues. J was trimmed by 4 bases and V by 1 base; bases with no gene match: 0. CDR3 amino acids: CATSRAGGYNEQFF. The CDR3 DNA follows: TGTGCCACCAGCAGAGCGGGGGGGTACAATGAGCAGTTCTTC.

This clonotype was seen repeatedly, ten times or more. The rearrangement joins TRBV18 to TRBJ2-5, with D perhaps TRBD1 (6 bases). Germline loops: CDR1 KGHSH, CDR2 LQKENI. This CDR3 has 15 amino acids. Trimming took off 3 bases at V and 11 bases at J, with 22 bases between the two ends. CDR3 nucleotides: TGTGCCAGCTCACCGAACCCTCCAACAGGGACGGGACAGTACTTC. Its protein is CASSPNPPTGTGQYF.